The clone carrying this TCR beta chain was observed at least ten times. The data were obtained in a study of molecular identifiers for immune sequencing clone quantification. Via MiXCR, TCRdb re-called the PCR reads, giving one row per CDR3 protein. Of 550,000 to 750,000 distinct CDR3 sequences in the sample, less than 20% were seen once. Sequencing was done on a sample of naive CD8+ T cells from blood, with Jurkat cell RNA spiked in. The subset: FACS-sorted CD8+CD4-CCR7+CD45RA+ naive T cells. The TCR comes from a human donor in good health. Some libraries in this study had Jurkat cell RNA spiked in.

DNA for the CDR3: TGTGCCAGCTGTCCCGGGATGGTCAGCACCGGGGAGCTGTTTTTT. Its translation is CASCPGMVSTGELFF. The chain combines TRBV12-3 or TRBV12-4 with TRBJ2-2; a possible D gene is TRBD2 (5 bases). CDR3 length equals 15 residues. Between the trimmed V and J ends, which lost 8 bases and 4 bases, there was a span of 17 bases.